This passage covers 32 T cell receptor beta chains from one sample sequenced in a study of CD8 T cells in ankylosing spondylitis. Each CDR3 protein is one row after TCRdb ran MiXCR on the 5' RACE reads. The table shows about 240,000 distinct CDR3 sequences, with 20% to 30% occurring only once. The source material was blood, either unsorted or a sorted T cell fraction (not recorded which). These receptor sequences come from a male donor with ankylosing spondylitis or in good health (not recorded which).

The V and J genes are TRBV20-1 and TRBJ2-2, with no clear D. Looked up from germline, CDR1 is DFQATT and CDR2 is SNEGSKA (reference sequence). Trimming pared 7 bases from V and 1 base from J, leaving 7 bases between. The CDR3 extends over 12 amino acids. The CDR3 here is CSVKRNTGELFF. CDR3 sequence (DNA): TGCAGTGTAAAGAGGAACACCGGGGAGCTGTTTTTT.

This clonotype was counted at least ten times. The J gene is TRBJ2-5, the V gene TRBV12-3 or TRBV12-4, with TRBD2 identical over 7 bases. J was trimmed by 2 bases and V by 3 bases; bases with no gene match: 6. The CDR3 consists of 15 residues. This chain's CDR3 is CASSLIGGRQETQYF. Written as DNA, the CDR3 is TGTGCCAGCAGTTTGATCGGGGGGAGGCAAGAGACCCAGTACTTC.

This clonotype was counted many times. The V gene is TRBV6-1, the J gene TRBJ2-7, with D perhaps given as TRBD1 or TRBD2 (6 bases each). Germline lookup yields CDR1 MNHNS and CDR2 SASEGT. CDR3 length equals 15 residues. The V gene lost 7 bases and the J gene lost 0 bases, with 16 bases spanning the gap. The CDR3 region has the DNA TGTGCCAGCAAGGGGGGTGACAGCCTCTCCTACGAGCAGTACTTC. Protein: CASKGGDSLSYEQYF.

The rearrangement links TRBV6-1 to TRBJ2-6; D possibly corresponds to TRBD1 (5 bases). Deletions cut 5 bases from V and 0 bases from J, with 11 bases between. Germline CDR1 and CDR2: MNHNS and SASEGT. The CDR3 has 16 residues. This CDR3 is CASSKNGASGANVLTF. Written as DNA, the CDR3 is TGTGCCAGCAGTAAGAATGGGGCCTCTGGGGCCAACGTCCTGACTTTC.

The chain recombines TRBV3-1 with TRBJ1-1, with D hard to call. The CDR3 totals 14 residues. Germline loops: CDR1 LGHDT, CDR2 YNNKEL (reference sequence). V was pared by 4 bases and J by 0 bases, with 9 bases between. This CDR3 is CASSPHTLNTEAFF. The CDR3 region has the DNA TGTGCCAGCAGCCCCCACACTTTGAACACTGAAGCTTTCTTT.

This rearrangement joins TRBV4-2 to TRBJ2-7; either TRBD1 or TRBD2 may supply D (6 bases each). The CDR3 has 14 residues. CDR1 is LGHNA and CDR2 is YNFKEQ in the germline V gene. V lost 0 bases and J lost 7, with 13 bases in between. The CDR3 loop is CASSQDRTGREQYF. The CDR3 nucleotides read TGTGCCAGCAGCCAAGATAGAACAGGGAGGGAGCAGTACTTC.

This clonotype was detected ten times or more. This sequence joins TRBV20-1 and TRBJ2-5, with D perhaps TRBD1 (6 bases). The germline V gene encodes CDR1 DFQATT and CDR2 SNEGSKA (reference sequence). CDR3 length: 11 amino acids. Trimming pared 8 bases from V and 3 bases from J, leaving 10 bases between. The CDR3 sequence is CSRGSKETQYF. The CDR3 DNA reads as TGCAGTAGGGGGTCCAAAGAGACCCAGTACTTC.

The table lists this clonotype with many counts. The chain employs TRBV7-9 and TRBJ2-4, with 7 bases matching TRBD1. CDR1 SEHNR and CDR2 FQNEAQ come from the germline V gene (reference sequence). Trimming removed 5 bases from V and 5 bases from J; junction bases left unmatched: 9. The CDR3 runs to 15 residues. The CDR3 is CASSNFKGAQNIQYF. The CDR3 coding sequence is TGTGCCAGCAGCAATTTTAAGGGGGCACAAAACATTCAGTACTTC.

Ten or more counts support this clonotype. The chain joins TRBV12-3 or TRBV12-4 to TRBJ2-2; D tentatively reads TRBD1 or TRBD2 (6 bases each). V was shortened by 5 bases and J by 6 bases, with 19 bases between the two germline ends. This CDR3 contains 16 residues. CDR3 protein: CASSARGPGDAGELFF. In DNA, the CDR3 is TGTGCCAGCAGTGCCCGGGGGCCGGGTGATGCCGGGGAGCTGTTTTTT.

The chain joins TRBV20-1 to TRBJ2-3, with D perhaps being TRBD1 or TRBD2 (5 bases each). Germline CDR1 and CDR2: DFQATT and SNEGSKA (reference sequence). The CDR3 extends over 15 amino acids. V gave up 3 bases and J gave up 6 bases, with 19 bases separating them. This chain's CDR3 is CSASWVGWGSDTQYF. Written as DNA, the CDR3 is TGCAGTGCTAGTTGGGTGGGCTGGGGGTCGGATACGCAGTATTTT.

The rearrangement uses TRBV6-2 or TRBV6-3 and TRBJ2-1; 14 bases align to TRBD2. Unmatched junction bases numbered 5, after V lost 5 bases and J lost 2 bases. The V gene's germline CDR1 is MNHEY and CDR2 SVGEGT. This CDR3 is 17 amino acids long. The CDR3 nucleotides read TGTGCCAGCAGTACCCGGACTAGCGGGGGGACCTACAATGAGCAGTTCTTC. As protein: CASSTRTSGGTYNEQFF.

V gene TRBV9 combines with J gene TRBJ2-3; 10 bases line up with TRBD2. Germline lookup yields CDR1 SGDLS and CDR2 YYNGEE. The CDR3 spans 16 residues. V lost 0 bases and J lost 1; bases outside the gene matches: 2. The CDR3 nucleotides are TGTGCCAGCAGCGTAGGCGGGACTAGCGGCACAGATACGCAGTATTTT. It encodes CASSVGGTSGTDTQYF.

This clonotype was found a few times. This chain links TRBV27 with TRBJ1-5; tentatively, D is TRBD1 (5 bases). Germline CDR1 and CDR2: MNHEY and SMNVEV (reference sequence). The CDR3 runs 16 residues. Trimming removed 6 bases at V and 5 bases at J, with 20 bases between. The CDR3 spells CASSPNFPGRDQPQHF. CDR3 sequence (DNA): TGTGCCAGCAGCCCTAACTTCCCAGGGCGCGATCAGCCCCAGCATTTT.

The table lists this clonotype with many counts. The CDR3 DNA is TGTGCCAGCAGTGATAACGGGGTAGATACGCAGTATTTT. Translated, it gives CASSDNGVDTQYF. The genes are TRBV12-3 or TRBV12-4 and TRBJ2-3; D might be TRBD2 (5 bases). V was pared by 5 bases and J by 5 bases, with 11 bases between. The CDR3 consists of 13 residues.

This clonotype was detected a few times. The V gene is TRBV12-3 or TRBV12-4, the J gene TRBJ2-7; D remains ambiguous. V was clipped by 6 bases and J by 2 bases, with 11 bases between them. This CDR3 has 13 amino acids. The CDR3 DNA is TGTGCCAGCAGCCGCTTAACAGCCTACGAGCAGTACTTC. Its translation is CASSRLTAYEQYF.

In this sample, this clonotype turned up a few times. This chain uses TRBV12-3 or TRBV12-4 with TRBJ2-7; D gene unclear. V was pared by 5 bases and J by 5 bases, with 7 bases between. The CDR3 is made up of 11 amino acids. CDR3 sequence (DNA): TGTGCCAGCAGTCTGCTACACGAGCAGTACTTC. Translation: CASSLLHEQYF.

This clonotype was seen more than once but under ten times. The chain couples TRBV7-3 to TRBJ2-3, with 10 bases matching TRBD2. Trimming at V came to 5 bases and at J to 6 bases, leaving 11 bases not matched to a gene. Germline V gene data show CDR1 as SGHTA and CDR2 as FQGTGA. This CDR3 contains 16 residues. CDR3 in DNA: TGTGCCAGCAGCATCTCGTCTAGCGGGGGCCAGGATACGCAGTATTTT. Its translation: CASSISSSGGQDTQYF.

The rearrangement joins TRBV4-1 to TRBJ1-3; weak D call: TRBD1 (5 bases). The germline V gene encodes CDR1 MGHRA and CDR2 YSYEKL. CDR3 size: 16 residues. The germline V and J ends were trimmed by 7 bases and 4 bases, with 20 bases remaining between them. Written as DNA, the CDR3 is TGCGCCAGCACATTTTCAGGGACGCCGTCCGGAAACACCATATATTTT. It encodes CASTFSGTPSGNTIYF.

This clonotype has at least ten counts. The CDR3 reads CSASSAGREQYF. The CDR3 DNA reads TGCAGTGCTAGCTCTGCGGGGAGGGAGCAGTACTTC. This chain uses TRBV20-1 with TRBJ2-7; possible D gene TRBD2, 6 bases. Trimming pared 3 bases from V and 7 bases from J, leaving 13 bases between. This CDR3 contains 12 residues. Germline values: CDR1 DFQATT, CDR2 SNEGSKA (reference sequence).

This clonotype showed up just a few times. V gene TRBV18 combines with J gene TRBJ1-1, with D possibly matching TRBD1 (5 bases). Between the trimmed V and J ends, which lost 2 bases and 3 bases, there was a span of 10 bases. The CDR3 has 14 residues. From germline, CDR1 is KGHSH and CDR2 LQKENI. The CDR3 DNA follows: TGTGCCAGCTCACCAGGCGCGGGGGACACTGAAGCTTTCTTT. It translates to CASSPGAGDTEAFF.

The sample holds many counts of this clonotype. The V gene is TRBV20-1, the J gene TRBJ1-1; D not certain. The V and J ends lost 7 bases and 3 bases respectively, with 15 bases between them. The V gene's germline CDR1 is DFQATT and CDR2 SNEGSKA (reference sequence). This CDR3 comprises 13 residues. The CDR3 reads CSGSFLEDTEAFF. Here the CDR3 DNA reads TGCAGTGGCAGCTTTCTGGAAGACACTGAAGCTTTCTTT.

This chain links TRBV27 with TRBJ2-7; a weak D match, TRBD1 (5 bases). The CDR3 is made up of 13 amino acids. The germline CDR1 and CDR2 sequences are MNHEY and SMNVEV (reference sequence). V lost 8 bases, J lost 5 bases, and 16 bases lay in between. The CDR3 is CASRMGLFDEQYF. CDR3 sequence (DNA): TGTGCCAGCCGCATGGGGCTGTTCGACGAGCAGTACTTC.

The rearrangement uses TRBV12-3 or TRBV12-4 and TRBJ2-5, with D possibly TRBD1 on 6 matching bases. V lost 6 bases to trimming and J lost 2 bases, with 16 bases between them. This CDR3 spans 15 amino acids. The CDR3 bases are TGTGCCAGCAGATACCGGGACACCAATCAAGAGACCCAGTACTTC. This encodes CASRYRDTNQETQYF.

The J gene is TRBJ2-7, the V gene TRBV29-1; 8 bases fit TRBD1. This CDR3 has 14 residues. CDR1 and CDR2 from the germline V gene are SQVTM and ANQGSEA. The V segment lost 6 bases and the J segment 3 bases; nucleotides outside the gene matches: 10. The CDR3 bases are TGCAGCGTAGCTAAGGACAGGGTCGGCTACGAGCAGTACTTC. This gives the protein CSVAKDRVGYEQYF.

The chain joins TRBV12-3 or TRBV12-4 to TRBJ2-3, with D perhaps TRBD1 or TRBD2 (6 bases each). The CDR3 consists of 15 residues. Trimming took off 3 bases at V and 6 bases at J, with 16 bases between the two ends. For the CDR3, the DNA is TGTGCCAGCAGTTTGGGGATTGGGGGGCGGGATACGCAGTATTTT. Encoded protein: CASSLGIGGRDTQYF.

With regard to this clonotype: A much larger clone differs from this one at a single base, so this may be a read error. The V call is TRBV12-3 or TRBV12-4, the J call TRBJ2-2; no firm D call. V was cut by 6 bases and J by 7 bases, with 9 bases left in between. CDR3 length: 12 amino acids. CDR3 sequence (DNA): TGTGCCAGCAGCTCAGGTTGCGGGGAGCTGTTTTTT. Amino acid sequence: CASSSGCGELFF.

This clonotype was counted many times. The chain has TRBV7-9 and TRBJ2-3, with 10 bases matching TRBD2. J gave up 4 bases and V 2 bases, and 9 bases lay outside the gene matches. The CDR3 covers 17 residues. In germline, CDR1 is SEHNR, CDR2 FQNEAQ (reference sequence). CDR3 nucleotides: TGTGCCAGCAGCTTACAGCGGGGGGGCCGTGGGTCAGATACGCAGTATTTT. Protein sequence: CASSLQRGGRGSDTQYF.

This clonotype turned up a few times. The V gene is TRBV29-1, the J gene TRBJ2-5; tentatively, D is TRBD1 or TRBD2 (7 bases each). Trimming took 2 bases from V and 7 from J, leaving 17 bases between them. The CDR3 runs 14 residues. CDR1 SQVTM and CDR2 ANQGSEA come from the germline V gene. CDR3 amino acids: CSVEPGRGGRTQYF. CDR3 bases: TGCAGCGTTGAACCCGGCAGGGGGGGCCGGACCCAGTACTTC.

This clonotype was seen ten or more times. The rearrangement links TRBV28 to TRBJ1-3; no firm D call. The V end was cut by 1 base, the J end by 2 bases, with 0 bases between. The CDR3 contains 12 residues. Per the germline V gene, CDR1 is MDHEN and CDR2 is SYDVKM. This CDR3 is CASSLSGNTIYF. The CDR3 DNA reads as TGTGCCAGCAGTTTATCTGGAAACACCATATATTTT.

This clonotype was counted only a few times. CDR3 region: CASATTGNRGYTF. CDR3 DNA: TGTGCCAGCGCCACGACAGGCAATAGGGGCTACACCTTC. V is TRBV12-3 or TRBV12-4 and J is TRBJ1-2; maybe TRBD1 (6 bases). Trimming removed 8 bases from V and 8 bases from J, with 18 bases in between. The CDR3 is made up of 13 amino acids.

V and J are TRBV29-1 and TRBJ2-6, with a possible D match to TRBD1 (6 bases). CDR3 size: 15 residues. Trimming left V 4 bases short and J 2 bases short, with 12 bases between. CDR1 is SQVTM, CDR2 ANQGSEA, per germline. The CDR3 DNA is TGCAGCGTTGGAGGTGGGGGCCCTGGGGCCAACGTCCTGACTTTC. This encodes CSVGGGGPGANVLTF.

The chain employs TRBV12-3 or TRBV12-4 and TRBJ1-5, with 7 nucleotides matching TRBD1. J gave up 6 bases and V 7 bases, and 6 bases lay outside the gene matches. The CDR3 length is 13 residues. The CDR3 is CASTNRGRQPQHF. The CDR3 bases are TGTGCCAGCACTAACAGGGGTCGTCAGCCCCAGCATTTT.